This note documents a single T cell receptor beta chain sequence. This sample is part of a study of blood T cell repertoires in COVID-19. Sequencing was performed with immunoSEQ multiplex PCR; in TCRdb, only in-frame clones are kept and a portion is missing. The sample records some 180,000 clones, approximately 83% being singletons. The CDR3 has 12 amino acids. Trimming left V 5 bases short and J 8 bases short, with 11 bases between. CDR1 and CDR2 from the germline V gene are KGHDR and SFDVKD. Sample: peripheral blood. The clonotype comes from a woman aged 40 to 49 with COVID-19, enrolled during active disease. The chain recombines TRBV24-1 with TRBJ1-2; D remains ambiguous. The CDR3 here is CATSATEMGYTF. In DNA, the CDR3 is TGTGCCACCAGTGCGACGGAGATGGGCTACACCTTC.